The sequence of this T cell receptor (beta chain) was determined in a study of graft-versus-host responses after intestinal transplantation. Study-wide background: Recipients got multivisceral, liver-intestinal, or isolated intestinal transplants.

The germline V gene encodes CDR1 SGHTA and CDR2 FQGNSA. The V and J ends lost 5 bases and 3 bases, in that order; junction bases with no gene match: 5. This CDR3 contains 15 residues. Sequenced by immunoSEQ multiplex PCR; TCRdb stores in-frame clones only, minus some. The table records 21,000 or so clones, 55% to 70% of them present only once. Both CD3+CD4+ and CD3+CD8+ responders that were proliferating and CFSE-low underwent sorting after the reaction. The receptor comes from a human patient who received an intestinal transplant. This specimen consisted of alloreactive CD4+ T cells from a mixed lymphocyte reaction culture, obtained before intestinal transplant. Subset noted: CFSE-low proliferating T cells sorted from roughly six-day pre-transplant mixed lymphocyte reaction (GvH or HvG direction). This chain links TRBV7-2 with TRBJ1-4; 8 bases are a match to TRBD1. In DNA, the CDR3 is TGTGCCAGCAGCCAGTGGGACAGGTCTAATGAAAAACTGTTTTTT. This translates into CASSQWDRSNEKLFF.